This T cell receptor (beta chain) appears in the sequencing data of a study of T cell responses to AZD1222 COVID-19 vaccine. The CDR3 runs to 15 residues. V lost 5 bases and J 3 bases, leaving 16 bases between the germline ends. Looked up from germline, CDR1 is MNHEY and CDR2 is SMNVEV (reference sequence). Clones were sequenced by immunoSEQ multiplex PCR, and TCRdb holds only the in-frame ones, with some missing. The data show 110,000 or so clones, around 89% seen once. The gene calls are TRBV27 and TRBJ2-5; maybe TRBD2 (5 bases). This TCR came from an adult who received the AZD1222 COVID-19 vaccine. This specimen was peripheral blood, taken 28 days after the second AZD1222 dose. In DNA form, the CDR3 reads TGTGCCAGCAGTCCGAGCGCGGGTTGGGAAGAGACCCAGTACTTC. This translates into CASSPSAGWEETQYF.